This passage covers 9 T cell receptor beta chains from one sample sequenced in a study of graft-versus-host responses after intestinal transplantation (dated by TCRdb to the early 2020s). The library came from the immunoSEQ multiplex PCR assay. TCRdb limited this immuneACCESS table to in-frame rearrangements with V and J called. A share of clones is missing; checked studies link under half to unresolved V genes, and the rest is unexplained. For this sample the table gives about 120,000 clones, of which approximately 93% were detected only once. The ten largest clones take up 1.2% of the sample. This sample's time point label indicates: cells obtained before transplantation from donor or recipient. Their specific antigens are unknown. Source: unstimulated CD8+ T cells sorted from spleen or lymph node cells, taken before transplant. The receptor source for this set is a human donor who was the organ donor for an intestinal transplant.

The V gene is TRBV28, the J gene TRBJ2-1; D is unresolved. V gave up 6 bases and J gave up 11 bases, with 17 bases separating them. Germline-derived CDR1 and CDR2 are MDHEN and SYDVKM. The CDR3 runs to 13 residues. CDR3 sequence reads: CASSPSLLDKQFF. DNA for the CDR3: TGTGCCAGCAGCCCCTCCCTCCTTGATAAGCAGTTCTTC. The complete variable domain, with remaining parts taken from reference TRBV28 and TRBJ2-1, reads DVKVTQSSRYLVKRTGEKVFLECVQDMDHENMFWYRQDPGLGLRLIYFSYDVKMKEKGDIPEGYSVSREKKERFSLILESASTNQTSMYLCASSPSLLDKQFFGPGTRLTVL.

The rearrangement uses TRBV4-1 and TRBJ2-7, with a tentative D call TRBD1 (6 bases). The CDR3 runs to 17 residues. Trimming took off 3 bases at V and 7 bases at J, with 25 bases between the two ends. The germline gives CDR1 MGHRA, CDR2 YSYEKL. CDR3 DNA sequence: TGCGCCAGCAGCCAGGAACCGACCTTCGGACAGAACGGGGAGCAGTACTTC. This sequence encodes CASSQEPTFGQNGEQYF.

The chain links TRBV11-2 to TRBJ2-1; D unclear. The V gene's germline CDR1 is SGHAT and CDR2 FQNNGV. The CDR3 covers 13 residues. V dropped 7 bases and J dropped 6 bases, with 13 bases sitting between them. CDR3 loop: CASTGLRVNEQFF. The CDR3 nucleotides read TGTGCCAGCACCGGTTTAAGGGTCAATGAGCAGTTCTTC.

This clone was seen once. This chain links TRBV4-1 with TRBJ2-1; TRBD1 aligns across 11 bases. This CDR3 is built from 17 residues. The trim removed 3 bases at V and 3 bases at J, leaving 7 bases unmatched. Germline V gives CDR1 MGHRA, CDR2 YSYEKL. The CDR3 nucleotides read TGCGCCAGCAGCCATCCACCCGGGACAGGGGGCTACAATGAGCAGTTCTTC. This sequence encodes CASSHPPGTGGYNEQFF.

The chain has TRBV5-4 and TRBJ2-7; 12 bases are shared with TRBD2. In germline, CDR1 is SGHNT, CDR2 YYREEE (reference sequence). After removal of 3 bases from V and 5 bases from J, the junction contained 12 bases not matched to a gene. CDR3 length: 17 amino acids. The CDR3 reads CASSWGVLAGGSDEQYF. CDR3 coding DNA: TGTGCCAGCAGCTGGGGGGTCCTAGCGGGAGGGAGCGACGAGCAGTACTTC. The complete variable domain, with remaining parts taken from reference TRBV5-4 and TRBJ2-7, reads ETGVTQSPTHLIKTRGQQVTLRCSSQSGHNTVSWYQQALGQGPQFIFQYYREEENGRGNFPPRFSGLQFPNYSSELNVNALELDDSALYLCASSWGVLAGGSDEQYFGPGTRLTVT.

The CDR3 loop is CASSQDWDAEQYF. For the CDR3, the DNA is TGTGCCAGCAGCCAAGATTGGGACGCCGAGCAGTACTTC. The chain recombines TRBV4-2 with TRBJ2-7, with D perhaps TRBD1 or TRBD2 (5 bases each). The CDR3 extends over 13 amino acids. The V gene lost 0 bases and the J gene lost 6 bases, with 9 bases spanning the gap. Germline-derived CDR1 and CDR2 are LGHNA and YNFKEQ.

This clone was picked up one time. The CDR3 DNA reads TGCGCCAGCAGCTCGGGACTAGCGGACCTCTACAATGAGCAGTTCTTC. This translates into CASSSGLADLYNEQFF. The chain has TRBV5-1 and TRBJ2-1; 11 bases map to TRBD2. The CDR3 consists of 16 residues. The germline gives CDR1 SGHRS, CDR2 YFSETQ. V gave up 3 bases and J gave up 3 bases; unmatched junction bases: 5. Together with reference TRBV5-1 and TRBJ2-1, the CDR3 gives the full variable domain: KAGVTQTPRYLIKTRGQQVTLSCSPISGHRSVSWYQQTPGQGLQFLFEYFSETQRNKGNFPGRFSGRQFSNSRSEMNVSTLELGDSALYLCASSSGLADLYNEQFFGPGTRLTVL.

The chain combines TRBV4-1 with TRBJ2-7; D is undetermined. The length of the CDR3 is 14 residues. V was shortened by 0 bases and J by 3 bases, with 9 bases between the two germline ends. Germline V gene sequence: CDR1 MGHRA, CDR2 YSYEKL. The CDR3 sequence is CASSQEDTGYEQYF. For the CDR3, the DNA is TGCGCCAGCAGCCAAGAAGACACTGGCTACGAGCAGTACTTC.

The chain combines TRBV28 with TRBJ2-1; no reliable D call. Trimming left V 5 bases short and J 9 bases short, with 11 bases between. Germline values: CDR1 MDHEN, CDR2 SYDVKM. CDR3 length: 12 amino acids. The CDR3 DNA is TGTGCCAGCAGTCCCTCGGTGTTTGAGCAGTTCTTC. Its translation: CASSPSVFEQFF.